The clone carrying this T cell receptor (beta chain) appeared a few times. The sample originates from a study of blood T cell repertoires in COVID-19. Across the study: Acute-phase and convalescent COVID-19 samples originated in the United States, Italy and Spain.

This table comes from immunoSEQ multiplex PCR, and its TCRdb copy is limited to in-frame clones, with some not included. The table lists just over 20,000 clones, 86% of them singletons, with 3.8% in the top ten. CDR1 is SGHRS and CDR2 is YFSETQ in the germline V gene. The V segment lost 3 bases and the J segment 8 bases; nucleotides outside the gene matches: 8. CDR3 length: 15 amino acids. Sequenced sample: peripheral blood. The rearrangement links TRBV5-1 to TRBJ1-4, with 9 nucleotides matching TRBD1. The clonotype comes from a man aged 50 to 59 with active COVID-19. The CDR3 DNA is TGCGCCAGCAGCTATAGACAGGGGGAACGAGAAAAACTGTTTTTT. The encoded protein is CASSYRQGEREKLFF.